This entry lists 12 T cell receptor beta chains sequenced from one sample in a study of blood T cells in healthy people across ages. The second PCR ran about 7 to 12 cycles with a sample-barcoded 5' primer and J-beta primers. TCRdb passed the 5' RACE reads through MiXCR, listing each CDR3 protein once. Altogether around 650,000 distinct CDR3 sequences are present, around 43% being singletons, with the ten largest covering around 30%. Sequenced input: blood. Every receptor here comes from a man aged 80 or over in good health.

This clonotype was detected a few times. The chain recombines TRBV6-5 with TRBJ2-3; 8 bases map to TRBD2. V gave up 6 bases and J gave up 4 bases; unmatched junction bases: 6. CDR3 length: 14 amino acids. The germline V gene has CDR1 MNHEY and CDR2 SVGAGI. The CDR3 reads CASSRSGNADTQYF. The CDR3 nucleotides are TGTGCCAGCAGCCGTAGCGGGAATGCAGATACGCAGTATTTT.

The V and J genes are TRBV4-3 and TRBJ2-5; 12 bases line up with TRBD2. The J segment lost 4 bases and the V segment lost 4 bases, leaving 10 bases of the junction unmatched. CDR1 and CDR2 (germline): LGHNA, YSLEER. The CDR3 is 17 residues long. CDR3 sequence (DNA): TGCGCCAGCAGCCGGTCGACTAGCGGGGGAATCAGAGAGACCCAGTACTTC. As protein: CASSRSTSGGIRETQYF.

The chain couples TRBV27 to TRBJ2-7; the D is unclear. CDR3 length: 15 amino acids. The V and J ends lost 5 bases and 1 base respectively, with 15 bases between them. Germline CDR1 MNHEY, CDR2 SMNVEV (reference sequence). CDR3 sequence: CASSPSTVGSYEQYF. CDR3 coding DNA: TGTGCCAGCAGTCCAAGCACTGTGGGATCCTACGAGCAGTACTTC.

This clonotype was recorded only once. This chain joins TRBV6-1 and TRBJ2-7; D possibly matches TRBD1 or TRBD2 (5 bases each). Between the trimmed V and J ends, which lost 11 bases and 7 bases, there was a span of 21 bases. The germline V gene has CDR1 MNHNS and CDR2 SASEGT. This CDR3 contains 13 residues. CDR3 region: CAVGTGTHNEQYF. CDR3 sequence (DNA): TGTGCCGTGGGGACGGGGACCCACAATGAGCAGTACTTC.

Written as DNA, the CDR3 is TGCGCCAGCAGCGGGGGACAGGGTGGGTTCTCTGGGGCCAACGTCCTGACTTTC. It translates to CASSGGQGGFSGANVLTF. The V gene is TRBV5-1, the J gene TRBJ2-6; 9 nucleotides agree with TRBD1. Germline V lookup: CDR1 SGHRS, CDR2 YFSETQ. The ends lost 4 bases at V and 0 bases at J; junction bases unmatched: 8. The CDR3 is made up of 18 amino acids.

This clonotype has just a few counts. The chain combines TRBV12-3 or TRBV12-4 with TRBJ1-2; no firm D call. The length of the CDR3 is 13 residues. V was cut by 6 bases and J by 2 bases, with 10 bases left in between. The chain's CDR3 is CASSHGGNYGYTF. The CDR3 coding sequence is TGTGCCAGCAGCCACGGAGGGAACTATGGCTACACCTTC.

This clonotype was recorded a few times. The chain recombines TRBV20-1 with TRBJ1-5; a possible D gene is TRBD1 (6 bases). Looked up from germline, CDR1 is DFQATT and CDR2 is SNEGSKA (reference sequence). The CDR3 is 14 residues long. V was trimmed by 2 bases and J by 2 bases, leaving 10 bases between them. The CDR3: CSARRGECNQPQHF. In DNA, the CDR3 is TGCAGTGCTAGAAGGGGGGAATGCAATCAGCCCCAGCATTTT.

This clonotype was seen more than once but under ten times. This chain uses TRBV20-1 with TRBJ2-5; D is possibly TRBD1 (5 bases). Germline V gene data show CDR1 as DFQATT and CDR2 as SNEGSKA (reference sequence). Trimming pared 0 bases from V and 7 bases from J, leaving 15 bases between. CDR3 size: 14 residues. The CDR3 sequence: CSARDPQGKGTQYF. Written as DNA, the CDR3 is TGCAGTGCTAGAGATCCTCAGGGTAAAGGGACCCAGTACTTC.

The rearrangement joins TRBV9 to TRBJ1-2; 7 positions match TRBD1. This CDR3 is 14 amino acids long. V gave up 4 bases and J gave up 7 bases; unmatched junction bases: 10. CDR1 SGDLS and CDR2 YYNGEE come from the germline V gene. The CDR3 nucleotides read TGTGCCAGCAGCATCACTGACAGGGTCGTTGGCTACACCTTC. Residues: CASSITDRVVGYTF.

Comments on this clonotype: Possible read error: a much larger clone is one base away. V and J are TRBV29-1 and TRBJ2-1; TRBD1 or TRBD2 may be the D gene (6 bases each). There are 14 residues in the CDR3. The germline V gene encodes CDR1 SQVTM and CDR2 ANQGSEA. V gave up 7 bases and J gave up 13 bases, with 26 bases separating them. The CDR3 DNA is TGCAGCGCTAGGGGGGAAGAGAGCGGAAACATTCAGTTCTTC. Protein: CSARGEESGNIQFF.

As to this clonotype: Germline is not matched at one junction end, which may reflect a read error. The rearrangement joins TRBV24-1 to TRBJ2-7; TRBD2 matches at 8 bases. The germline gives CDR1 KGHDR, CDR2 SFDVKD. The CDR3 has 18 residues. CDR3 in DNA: TGTGCTACCAGTGGACTTCCCCCCTCCGGACTAGCAGAAAATGAGCAGTACTTC. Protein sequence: CATSGLPPSGLAENEQYF.

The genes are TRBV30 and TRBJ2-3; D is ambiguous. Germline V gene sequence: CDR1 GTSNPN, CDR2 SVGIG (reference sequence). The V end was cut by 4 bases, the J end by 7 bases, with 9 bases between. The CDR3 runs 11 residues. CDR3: CAWKSANTQYF. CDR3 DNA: TGTGCCTGGAAGTCGGCAAATACGCAGTATTTT. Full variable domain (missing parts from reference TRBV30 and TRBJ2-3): SQTIHQWPATLVQPVGSPLSLECTVEGTSNPNLYWYRQAAGRGLQLLFYSVGIGQISSEVPQNLSASRPQDRQFILSSKKLLLSDSGFYLCAWKSANTQYFGPGTRLTVL.